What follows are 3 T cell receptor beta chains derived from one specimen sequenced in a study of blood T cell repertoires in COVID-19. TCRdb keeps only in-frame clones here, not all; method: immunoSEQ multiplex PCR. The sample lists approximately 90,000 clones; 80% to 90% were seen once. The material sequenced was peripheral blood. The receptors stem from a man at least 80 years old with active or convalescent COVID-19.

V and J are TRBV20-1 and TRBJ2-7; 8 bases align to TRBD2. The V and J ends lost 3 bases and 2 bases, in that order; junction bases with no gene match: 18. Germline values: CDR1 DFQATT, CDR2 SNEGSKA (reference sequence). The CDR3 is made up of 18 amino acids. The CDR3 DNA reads TGCAGTGCTAGTGGATCTACCACTCCCGGGACTAGTCCCTACGAGCAGTACTTC. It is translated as CSASGSTTPGTSPYEQYF.

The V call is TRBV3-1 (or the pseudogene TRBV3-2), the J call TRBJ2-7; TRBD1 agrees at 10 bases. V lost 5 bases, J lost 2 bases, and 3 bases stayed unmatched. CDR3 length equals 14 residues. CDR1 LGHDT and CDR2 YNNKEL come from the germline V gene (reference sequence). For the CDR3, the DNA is TGTGCCAGCAGCTGGACAGGGGGTACCTACGAGCAGTACTTC. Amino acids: CASSWTGGTYEQYF.

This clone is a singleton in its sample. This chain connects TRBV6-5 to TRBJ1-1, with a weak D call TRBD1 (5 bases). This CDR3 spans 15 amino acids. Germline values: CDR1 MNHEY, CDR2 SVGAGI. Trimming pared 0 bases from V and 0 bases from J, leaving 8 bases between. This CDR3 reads CASSYSRGMNTEAFF. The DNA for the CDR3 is TGTGCCAGCAGTTACTCACGGGGGATGAACACTGAAGCTTTCTTT.